A selection of T cell receptor beta chains follows, all from one sample in a study of T cell changes during pregnancy in multiple sclerosis. Assay used: immunoSEQ multiplex PCR; TCRdb lists only in-frame clones, some missing. The table records about 69,000 clones, 80% to 90% of them present only once. The starting material was peripheral blood, obtained before pregnancy. These receptors were taken from a female donor with multiple sclerosis, enrolled in a pregnancy study. Each CDR3 is given with its conserved first and last residue. The order of the fields is D gene, V gene, J gene, clone size, CDR3 protein, CDR3 DNA. The D gene is left open where the match is weak. The size entry is marked missing in some rows and otherwise reads once, few, many or a size class.

d_gene: TRBD1; v_gene: TRBV12-5; j_gene: TRBJ1-2; abundance: .; CDR3aa: CASGRTGGIGYTF; CDR3nt: TGTGCTAGTGGACGGACAGGGGGCATCGGCTACACCTTC
d_gene: TRBD1; v_gene: TRBV11-3; j_gene: TRBJ2-5; abundance: .; CDR3aa: CASSPRTGQNQETQYF; CDR3nt: TGTGCCAGCAGCCCGAGGACAGGGCAAAACCAAGAGACCCAGTACTTC
d_gene: .; v_gene: TRBV10-2; j_gene: TRBJ1-2; abundance: .; CDR3aa: CASSQRESGYTF; CDR3nt: TGCGCCAGCAGTCAAAGGGAGAGTGGCTACACCTTC
d_gene: TRBD2; v_gene: TRBV5-1; j_gene: TRBJ2-1; abundance: .; CDR3aa: CASSLVGGEGNEQFF; CDR3nt: TGCGCCAGCAGCTTGGTTGGAGGGGAGGGCAATGAGCAGTTCTTC
d_gene: TRBD2; v_gene: TRBV13; j_gene: TRBJ2-7; abundance: .; CDR3aa: CASSLNSGRAHEQYF; CDR3nt: TGTGCCAGCAGCTTAAATAGCGGGAGGGCCCACGAGCAGTACTTC
d_gene: .; v_gene: TRBV19; j_gene: TRBJ2-5; abundance: .; CDR3aa: CASSITWTERWVETQYF; CDR3nt: TGTGCCAGTAGCATAACCTGGACTGAGCGATGGGTAGAGACCCAGTACTTC
d_gene: .; v_gene: TRBV7-9; j_gene: TRBJ2-2; abundance: few; CDR3aa: CASSHKKASGDRRVFF; CDR3nt: TGTGCCAGCAGCCATAAGAAGGCCAGCGGGGACAGGAGGGTGTTTTTT
d_gene: .; v_gene: TRBV5-6; j_gene: TRBJ1-5; abundance: .; CDR3aa: CASSPGSGGQPQHF; CDR3nt: TGTGCCAGCAGCCCCGGGTCGGGAGGTCAGCCCCAGCATTTT
d_gene: TRBD2; v_gene: TRBV19; j_gene: TRBJ2-1; abundance: once; CDR3aa: CASSKEGGTYNEQFF; CDR3nt: TGTGCCAGTAGTAAGGAGGGAGGGACCTACAATGAGCAGTTCTTC
d_gene: .; v_gene: TRBV18; j_gene: TRBJ2-1; abundance: few; CDR3aa: CASSPNGLFNEQFF; CDR3nt: TGTGCCAGCTCACCAAACGGACTCTTCAATGAGCAGTTCTTC
d_gene: TRBD1; v_gene: TRBV10-3; j_gene: TRBJ1-2; abundance: .; CDR3aa: CAISMDRIGRGYTF; CDR3nt: TGTGCCATCAGCATGGACAGGATCGGAAGGGGCTACACCTTC
d_gene: TRBD2; v_gene: TRBV18; j_gene: TRBJ2-1; abundance: .; CDR3aa: CASSLAGGPHEQFF; CDR3nt: TGTGCCAGCTCCTTAGCGGGGGGGCCGCATGAGCAGTTCTTC
d_gene: .; v_gene: TRBV7-9; j_gene: TRBJ2-7; abundance: .; CDR3aa: CATATSQGLGEQYF; CDR3nt: TGTGCCACCGCCACTAGCCAGGGACTGGGGGAGCAGTACTTC